One sample yielded the 18 T cell receptor beta chains listed below, sequenced in a study of blood T cell repertoires in COVID-19. Some clones are missing from TCRdb's copy, which holds only in-frame ones; the method was immunoSEQ multiplex PCR. There are 200,000 to 300,000 clones in the sample; around 80% occur only once, and less than 5% lies in the top ten. Input material: peripheral blood. These receptors all stem from a man between 60 and 75 years old with acute or convalescent COVID-19.

V and J are TRBV19 and TRBJ2-1; 11 positions agree with TRBD2. The CDR3 has 15 amino acids. Germline CDR1 LNHDA, CDR2 SQIVND (reference sequence). With 7 bases clipped from V and 7 bases from J, the junction kept 9 bases outside the gene matches. The CDR3 nucleotides are TGTGCCAGTACCCAAACTAGCGGGGGCCCTAATGAGCAGTTCTTC. This codes for CASTQTSGGPNEQFF.

The V call is TRBV21-1, the J call TRBJ2-4; the D call in the table, TRBD2, was not verified against the DNA. TRBV21-1 is a known pseudogene. CDR3 length: 15 residues. The CDR3 DNA follows: TGTGCCAGCAGGACTAGCGGCCTGGGCAAAAACATTCAGTACTTC. Translating it yields CASRTSGLGKNIQYF.

This clone was recorded only once. The rearrangement uses TRBV27 and TRBJ2-2; 7 bases line up with TRBD2. In germline, CDR1 is MNHEY, CDR2 SMNVEV (reference sequence). With 2 bases clipped from V and 1 base from J, the junction kept 1 base outside the gene matches. The CDR3 loop spans 15 amino acids. The CDR3 DNA sequence: TGTGCCAGCAGTTTAGCGGGGGTGAACACCGGGGAGCTGTTTTTT. It specifies CASSLAGVNTGELFF.

This rearrangement joins TRBV11-3 to TRBJ1-2, with TRBD1 matching 10 bases. Trimming removed 5 bases from V and 4 bases from J; junction bases left unmatched: 7. The CDR3 runs 15 residues. Per germline, CDR1 SGHNT and CDR2 YENEEA. DNA for the CDR3: TGTGCCAGCAGCCGACGGACAGGGGGGAGCTATGGCTACACCTTC. This gives the protein CASSRRTGGSYGYTF.

The rearrangement joins TRBV5-1 to TRBJ1-2; 9 bases are shared with TRBD1. The CDR3 is made up of 15 amino acids. Trimming took 3 bases from V and 4 from J; bases not matched to a gene: 7. Germline lookup yields CDR1 SGHRS and CDR2 YFSETQ. Written as DNA, the CDR3 is TGCGCCAGCAGCTCCTCCACAGGGGGCGCCTATGGCTACACCTTC. This gives the protein CASSSSTGGAYGYTF.

The V and J genes are TRBV7-6 and TRBJ1-1, with 7 nucleotides matching TRBD1. CDR1 is SGHVS, CDR2 FNYEAQ, per germline. After removal of 7 bases from V and 6 bases from J, the junction contained 8 bases not matched to a gene. CDR3 length: 13 residues. The CDR3 sequence is CASNEGAGSEAFF. Here the CDR3 DNA reads TGTGCCAGCAACGAGGGGGCTGGGTCTGAAGCTTTCTTT.

This chain links TRBV5-1 with TRBJ2-1; 7 bases are shared with TRBD2. CDR1 is SGHRS and CDR2 is YFSETQ in the germline V gene. V shed 1 base, J shed 15 bases, and the junction held 7 bases outside the gene matches. CDR3 length: 12 amino acids. The CDR3 DNA follows: TGCGCCAGCAGCTTGAATGGGGGGGTTGTGTTCTTC. Its translation is CASSLNGGVVFF.

The chain carries TRBV3-1 (or the pseudogene TRBV3-2) and TRBJ1-2, with TRBD1 matching 9 bases. The V gene end was trimmed by 4 bases and the J gene end by 2 bases; junction bases not matched to a gene: 14. Looked up from germline, CDR1 is LGHDT and CDR2 is YNNKEL (reference sequence). There are 18 residues in the CDR3. CDR3 nucleotide sequence: TGTGCCAGCAGCCGGACTAATCGAGGACAGGGGACCAACTATGGCTACACCTTC. Translation gives CASSRTNRGQGTNYGYTF.

The V call is TRBV7-9, the J call TRBJ2-5; TRBD1 might be the D (7 bases). The CDR3 contains 16 residues. Per the germline V gene, CDR1 is SEHNR and CDR2 is FQNEAQ (reference sequence). V was clipped by 5 bases and J by 2 bases, with 18 bases between them. The CDR3 loop is CASSPGGGWFQETQYF. CDR3 nucleotides: TGTGCCAGCAGCCCAGGAGGGGGCTGGTTTCAAGAGACCCAGTACTTC.

The chain couples TRBV27 to TRBJ2-2, with D possibly TRBD2 on 6 matching bases. This CDR3 spans 15 amino acids. Per germline, CDR1 MNHEY and CDR2 SMNVEV (reference sequence). V was pared by 7 bases and J by 7 bases, with 19 bases between. The CDR3 DNA reads as TGTGCCAGCAACCCAGCCGGGACTTTAGGCGGGGAGCTGTTTTTT. Protein product: CASNPAGTLGGELFF.

This clone was observed a handful of times. This chain connects TRBV18 to TRBJ1-5; no clear D. Trimming left V 3 bases short and J 6 bases short, with 15 bases between. The CDR3 runs to 15 residues. Germline V gene sequence: CDR1 KGHSH, CDR2 LQKENI. The CDR3 nucleotides are TGTGCCAGCTCACCCGGGGTGCTTGGTGGTCAGCCCCAGCATTTT. It is translated as CASSPGVLGGQPQHF.

The V call is TRBV27, the J call TRBJ2-2; D not resolved. Germline V CDR1 and CDR2: MNHEY, SMNVEV (reference sequence). The CDR3 has 15 amino acids. Between the trimmed V and J ends, which lost 6 bases and 3 bases, there was a span of 14 bases. The CDR3 DNA is TGTGCCAGCAGCACGTCCTGGCCCGACACCGGGGAGCTGTTTTTT. Translation: CASSTSWPDTGELFF.

The genes are TRBV5-1 and TRBJ1-2, with 7 bases identical to TRBD1. Germline values: CDR1 SGHRS, CDR2 YFSETQ. This CDR3 comprises 13 residues. V shed 5 bases, J shed 3 bases, and the junction held 4 bases outside the gene matches. CDR3 DNA: TGCGCCAGCAGGGAAACAGGGGACTATGGCTACACCTTC. Its translation: CASRETGDYGYTF.

This chain joins TRBV6-6 and TRBJ1-1; maybe TRBD1 (6 bases). The germline V gene has CDR1 MNHNY and CDR2 SVGAGI (reference sequence). V shed 6 bases and J shed 1 base, with 12 bases lying between them. The CDR3 has 14 residues. The CDR3 DNA reads as TGTGCCAGCAGGAACAGGGCCTCGAACACTGAAGCTTTCTTT. Protein: CASRNRASNTEAFF.

This chain connects TRBV6-4 to TRBJ2-3, with 7 bases identical to TRBD2. The length of the CDR3 is 18 residues. Germline CDR1 is MRHNA and CDR2 is SNTAGT. J was trimmed by 7 bases and V by 8 bases; bases with no gene match: 24. CDR3 nucleotide sequence: TGTGCCAGCTTTATCCGGGACTACTCCTTAACGGGTAATCATACGCAGTATTTT. Translated, it gives CASFIRDYSLTGNHTQYF.

The chain has TRBV12-3 or TRBV12-4 and TRBJ2-2, with unresolved D. The CDR3 is made up of 12 amino acids. The V and J ends lost 7 bases and 1 base respectively, with 4 bases between them. The CDR3 here is CASNRNTGELFF. For the CDR3, the DNA is TGTGCCAGCAATCGGAACACCGGGGAGCTGTTTTTT.

The gene calls are TRBV3-1 (or the pseudogene TRBV3-2) and TRBJ1-2; TRBD1 matches 11 bases. After removal of 5 bases from V and 2 bases from J, the junction contained 4 bases not matched to a gene. Germline CDR1 is LGHDT and CDR2 is YNNKEL (reference sequence). The CDR3 loop spans 15 amino acids. The CDR3 is CASSEGQGANYGYTF. The CDR3 nucleotides read TGTGCCAGCAGCGAAGGACAGGGGGCAAACTATGGCTACACCTTC.

The rearrangement uses TRBV9 and TRBJ2-7; TRBD2 might be the D (6 bases). CDR1 SGDLS and CDR2 YYNGEE come from the germline V gene. Trimming pared 0 bases from V and 0 bases from J, leaving 10 bases between. The CDR3 has 15 residues. The CDR3 region has the DNA TGTGCCAGCAGCGTAGGGCCGGGACTCTCCTACGAGCAGTACTTC. It specifies CASSVGPGLSYEQYF.